The following is a T cell receptor (beta chain) sequence with its context. The CDR3 has 14 amino acids. V shed 5 bases and J shed 0 bases, with 8 bases lying between them. MiXCR, run by TCRdb on the 5' RACE reads, gives a single entry per CDR3 protein. The sample holds tens of thousands of distinct CDR3 sequences, roughly 16% seen once. The data were obtained in a study of HIV-infected patients and healthy controls. Sequencing was performed on CD4+ T cells from blood. This rearrangement joins TRBV12-3 or TRBV12-4 to TRBJ1-3, with D unclear. This TCR came from a human donor in good health. The DNA of the CDR3 is TGTGCCAGCAGTCCCCAGCTCTCTGGAAACACCATATATTTT. Amino acid sequence: CASSPQLSGNTIYF.